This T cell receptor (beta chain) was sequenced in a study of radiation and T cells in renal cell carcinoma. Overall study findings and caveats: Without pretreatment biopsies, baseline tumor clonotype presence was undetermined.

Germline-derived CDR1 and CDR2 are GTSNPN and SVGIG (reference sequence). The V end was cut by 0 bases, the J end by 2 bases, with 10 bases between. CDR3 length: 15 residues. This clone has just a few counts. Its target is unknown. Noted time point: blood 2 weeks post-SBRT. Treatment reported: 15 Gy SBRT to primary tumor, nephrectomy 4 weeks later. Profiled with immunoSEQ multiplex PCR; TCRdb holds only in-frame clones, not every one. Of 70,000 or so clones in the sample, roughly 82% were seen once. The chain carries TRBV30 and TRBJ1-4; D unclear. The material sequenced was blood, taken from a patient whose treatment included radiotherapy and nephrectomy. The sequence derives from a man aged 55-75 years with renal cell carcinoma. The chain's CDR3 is CAWSVIGGTNEKLFF. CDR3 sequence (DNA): TGTGCCTGGAGTGTAATAGGCGGTACTAATGAAAAACTGTTTTTT.